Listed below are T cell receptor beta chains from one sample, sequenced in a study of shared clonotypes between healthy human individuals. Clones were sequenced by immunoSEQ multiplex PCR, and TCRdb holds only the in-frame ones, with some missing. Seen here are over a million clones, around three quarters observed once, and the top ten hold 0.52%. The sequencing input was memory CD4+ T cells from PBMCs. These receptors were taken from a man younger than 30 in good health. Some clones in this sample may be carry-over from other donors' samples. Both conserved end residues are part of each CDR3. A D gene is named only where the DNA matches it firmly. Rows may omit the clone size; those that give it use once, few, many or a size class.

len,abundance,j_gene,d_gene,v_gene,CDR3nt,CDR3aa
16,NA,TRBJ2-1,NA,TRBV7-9,TGTGCCAGCAGCTTAGCGCTGGGCAGGGCCTACAATGAGCAGTTCTTC,CASSLALGRAYNEQFF
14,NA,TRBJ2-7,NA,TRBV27,TGTGCCAGCAGTTTAGGGGAGTTCGGCTACGAGCAGTACTTC,CASSLGEFGYEQYF
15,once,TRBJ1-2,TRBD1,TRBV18,TGTGCCAGCTCACCACCGGGCCAGGGGGATGGCGGCTACACCTTC,CASSPPGQGDGGYTF
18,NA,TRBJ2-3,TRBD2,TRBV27,TGTGCCAGCAGTTCAAAGACTAGCGGGAGGGCCCGCACAGATACGCAGTATTTT,CASSSKTSGRARTDTQYF
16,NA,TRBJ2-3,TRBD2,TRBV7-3,TGTGCCAGCAGCTCTAGCGGGACCACTTCAGGTGGTACGCAGTATTTT,CASSSSGTTSGGTQYF
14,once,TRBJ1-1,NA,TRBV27,TGTGCCAGCAGGGGACATAGTTCGAGAACTGAAGCTTTCTTT,CASRGHSSRTEAFF
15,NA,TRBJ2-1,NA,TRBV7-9,TGTGCCAGCAGCTTCCTTAGGGGGAGCGACAATGAGCAGTTCTTC,CASSFLRGSDNEQFF
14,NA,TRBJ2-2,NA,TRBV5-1,TGCGCCAGCAGCTCCCAGAGTAACACCGGGGAGCTGTTTTTT,CASSSQSNTGELFF
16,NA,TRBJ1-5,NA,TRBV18,TGTGCCAGCTCACCATTCAGGGCGGGGAGCAATCAGCCCCAGCATTTT,CASSPFRAGSNQPQHF
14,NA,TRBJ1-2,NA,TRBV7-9,TGTGCCAGCAGCCTTTTCAGAGGAAACTATGGCTACACCTTC,CASSLFRGNYGYTF
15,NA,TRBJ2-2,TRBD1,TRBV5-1,TGCGCCAGCGGAAAAAATACAGGGGACACCGGGGAGCTGTTTTTT,CASGKNTGDTGELFF
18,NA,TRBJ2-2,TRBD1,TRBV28,TGTGCCAGCAGTTTATATGGGACAGGGGCCACGAACACCGGGGAGCTGTTTTTT,CASSLYGTGATNTGELFF
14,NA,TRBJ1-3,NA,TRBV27,TGTGCCAGCAGTCCGGGGATCTCTGGAAACACCATATATTTT,CASSPGISGNTIYF
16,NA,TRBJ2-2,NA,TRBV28,TGTGCCAGCAGTCCAACGGGACTTCCGATAGGCGGGGAGCTGTTTTTT,CASSPTGLPIGGELFF
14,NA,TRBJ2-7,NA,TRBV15,TGTGCCACCAGCAGAGATACGGGGCGATACGAGCAGTACTTC,CATSRDTGRYEQYF
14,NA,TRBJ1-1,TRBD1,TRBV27,TGTGCCAGCAGGACAGGGGAGGGGTTCACTGAAGCTTTCTTT,CASRTGEGFTEAFF
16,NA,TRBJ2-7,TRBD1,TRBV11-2,TGTGCCAGCAGCTCCACACAGGGGGCAACCGCCCACGAGCAGTACTTC,CASSSTQGATAHEQYF
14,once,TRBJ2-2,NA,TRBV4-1,TGCGCCAGCACAGGGCCTGTGGGCACCGGGGAGCTGTTTTTT,CASTGPVGTGELFF
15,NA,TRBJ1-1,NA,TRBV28,TGTGCCAGCAGTTTTTTGCGGGGGGATGGGCCTGAAGCTTTCTTT,CASSFLRGDGPEAFF
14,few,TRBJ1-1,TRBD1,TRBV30,TGTGCCTGGAGACGACAGGGAATAAACACTGAAGCTTTCTTT,CAWRRQGINTEAFF
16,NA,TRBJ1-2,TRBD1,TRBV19,TGTGCCAGTAGTAAGCGAGACAGGGGGCGGACGAAGGGCTACACCTTC,CASSKRDRGRTKGYTF
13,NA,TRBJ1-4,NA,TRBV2,TGTGCCAGCAGCCGGGACGTTAATGAAAAACTGTTTTTT,CASSRDVNEKLFF
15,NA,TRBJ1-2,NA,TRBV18,TGTGCCAGCTCACCAATTGGTCAGTGGGACTATGGCTACACCTTC,CASSPIGQWDYGYTF
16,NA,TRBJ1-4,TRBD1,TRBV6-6,TGTGCCAGCAGTTACACCGACAGGGGTAAAAGGGAAAAACTGTTTTTT,CASSYTDRGKREKLFF
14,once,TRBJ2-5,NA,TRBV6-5,TGTGCCAGCAGTTCCCCGGCGTCACAAGAGACCCAGTACTTC,CASSSPASQETQYF
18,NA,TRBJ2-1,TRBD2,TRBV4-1,TGCGCCAGCAGCCAAAGGGCGGCGGAGACTAGCGGCTACAATGAGCAGTTCTTC,CASSQRAAETSGYNEQFF
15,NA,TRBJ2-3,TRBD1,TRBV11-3,TGTGCCAGCAGCTCCGGGACAGGGGGCTGGGATACGCAGTATTTT,CASSSGTGGWDTQYF
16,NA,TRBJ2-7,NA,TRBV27,TGTGCCAGCAGCCCCACGCCAAGGGGGAGCTCCTACGAGCAGTACTTC,CASSPTPRGSSYEQYF
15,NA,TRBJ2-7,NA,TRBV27,TGTGCCAGCAGTAAGCGGACGGCAGACTCCTACGAGCAGTACTTC,CASSKRTADSYEQYF
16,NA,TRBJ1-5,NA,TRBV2,TGTGCCAGCAGTGGATTTCGGGGCTCCATTAATCAGCCCCAGCATTTT,CASSGFRGSINQPQHF
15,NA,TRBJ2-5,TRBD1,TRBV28,TGTGCCAGCAGTCTGGGGCAGGGGGTCAAAGAGACCCAGTACTTC,CASSLGQGVKETQYF
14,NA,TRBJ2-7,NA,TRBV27,TGTGCCAGCAAATTACTGGTAGGGGCCTACGAGCAGTACTTC,CASKLLVGAYEQYF